Listed below are T cell receptor beta chains from one sample, sequenced in a study of blood T cells in healthy people across ages. MiXCR was run by TCRdb on the 5' RACE reads, yielding one entry per CDR3 protein. The sample shows about 800,000 distinct CDR3 sequences, roughly 25% of them seen only once. Separately, the same data were catalogued under a study of T cells of mothers and their children.

Material: blood. The receptors shown here come from a boy younger than 18 in good health. Both conserved end residues are part of each CDR3. D genes are given only for firm matches. Expanded clones are given a class, and other clones once, few, many or no size at all.

>-|-|TRBJ2-1|TRBV29-1
CSVEDSYNEQFF
TGCAGCGTTGAAGACAGTTACAATGAGCAGTTCTTC
>-|-|TRBJ2-5|TRBV9
CASSVGLGPVGKTQYF
TGTGCCAGCAGCGTAGGCCTGGGGCCCGTAGGAAAGACCCAGTACTTC
>few|TRBD1|TRBJ1-2|TRBV4-3
CASSQAGTGDYGYTF
TGCGCCAGCAGCCAAGCCGGGACAGGAGACTATGGCTACACCTTC
>few|-|TRBJ1-5|TRBV20-1
CSAAQLNQPQHF
TGCAGTGCAGCACAGCTCAATCAGCCCCAGCATTTT
>few|-|TRBJ1-3|TRBV7-2
CASSLVGALYYSGNTIYF
TGTGCCAGCAGCTTAGTTGGGGCCCTATACTACTCTGGAAACACCATATATTTT
>few|-|TRBJ1-4|TRBV7-9
CASSLRVGGEKLFF
TGTGCCAGCAGCTTAAGAGTTGGGGGTGAAAAACTGTTTTTT
>-|-|TRBJ1-2|TRBV28
CASSLGSESYGYTF
TGTGCCAGCAGTTTAGGCAGTGAAAGCTATGGCTACACCTTC
>few|-|TRBJ1-1|TRBV20-1
CSARGRLSTEAFF
TGCAGTGCTAGAGGACGGTTGAGCACTGAAGCTTTCTTT
>many|TRBD2|TRBJ2-1|TRBV9
CASSGGSSYNEQFF
TGCGCCAGCAGCGGGGGGAGCTCCTACAATGAGCAGTTCTTC
>-|-|TRBJ2-4|TRBV20-1
CSARDRGKNIQYF
TGCAGTGCTAGAGACAGGGGAAAAAACATTCAGTACTTC
>-|TRBD1|TRBJ1-4|TRBV29-1
CSVGGPNEELFF
TGCAGCGTAGGGGGCCCTAATGAAGAACTGTTTTTT
>-|-|TRBJ1-1|TRBV20-1
CSAPGPGTEAFF
TGCAGTGCCCCGGGCCCCGGCACTGAAGCTTTCTTT
>-|TRBD1|TRBJ2-4|TRBV29-1
CSVDGVGQGFTKNIQYF
TGCAGCGTTGATGGAGTAGGACAGGGGTTTACTAAAAACATTCAGTACTTC
>-|-|TRBJ2-3|TRBV5-6
CASSSEQGTDTQYF
TGTGCCAGCAGCTCGGAACAGGGCACAGATACGCAGTATTTT
>few|TRBD1|TRBJ2-1|TRBV7-2
CASSPRQGTPNF
TGTGCCAGCAGCCCCCGACAGGGGACCCCTAACTTC
>-|-|TRBJ2-5|TRBV27
CASSTDGDVRRTVYF
TGTGCCAGCAGTACGGATGGCGACGTTCGGAGAACAGTATACTTC
>few|-|TRBJ1-2|TRBV24-1
CATSDWRYGYTF
TGTGCCACCAGTGATTGGCGCTATGGCTACACCTTC